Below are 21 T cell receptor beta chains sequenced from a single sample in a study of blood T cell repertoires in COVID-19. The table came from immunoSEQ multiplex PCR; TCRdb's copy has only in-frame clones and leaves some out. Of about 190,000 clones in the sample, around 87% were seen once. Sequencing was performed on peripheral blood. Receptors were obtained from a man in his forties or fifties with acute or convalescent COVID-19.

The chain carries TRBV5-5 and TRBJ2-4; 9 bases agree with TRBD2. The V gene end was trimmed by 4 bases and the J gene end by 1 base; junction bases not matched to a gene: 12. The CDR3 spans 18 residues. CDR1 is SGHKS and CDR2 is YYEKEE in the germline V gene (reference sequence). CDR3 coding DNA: TGTGCCAGCAGCCGACGGGGGGAGCGGGAGGTTGCCAAAAACATTCAGTACTTC. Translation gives CASSRRGEREVAKNIQYF.

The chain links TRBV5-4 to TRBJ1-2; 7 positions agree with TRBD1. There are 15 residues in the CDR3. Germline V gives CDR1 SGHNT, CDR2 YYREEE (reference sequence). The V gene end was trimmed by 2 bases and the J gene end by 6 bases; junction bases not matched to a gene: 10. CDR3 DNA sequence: TGTGCCAGCAGCTTACTAGGGGGCCCGTTCGATGGCTACACCTTC. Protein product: CASSLLGGPFDGYTF. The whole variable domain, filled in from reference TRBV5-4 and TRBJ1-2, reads ETGVTQSPTHLIKTRGQQVTLRCSSQSGHNTVSWYQQALGQGPQFIFQYYREEENGRGNFPPRFSGLQFPNYSSELNVNALELDDSALYLCASSLLGGPFDGYTFGSGTRLTVV.

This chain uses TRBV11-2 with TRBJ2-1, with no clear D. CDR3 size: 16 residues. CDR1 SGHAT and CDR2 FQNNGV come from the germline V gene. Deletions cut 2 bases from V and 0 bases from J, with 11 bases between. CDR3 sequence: CASSLSPGGSYNEQFF. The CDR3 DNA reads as TGTGCCAGCAGCTTAAGTCCCGGTGGCTCCTACAATGAGCAGTTCTTC.

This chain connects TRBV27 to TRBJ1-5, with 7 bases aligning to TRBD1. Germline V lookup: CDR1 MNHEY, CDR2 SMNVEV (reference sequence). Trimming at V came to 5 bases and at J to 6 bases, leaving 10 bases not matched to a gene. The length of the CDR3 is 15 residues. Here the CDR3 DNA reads TGTGCCAGCAGTCGACAGGGAATGGAAGGTCAGCCCCAGCATTTT. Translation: CASSRQGMEGQPQHF.

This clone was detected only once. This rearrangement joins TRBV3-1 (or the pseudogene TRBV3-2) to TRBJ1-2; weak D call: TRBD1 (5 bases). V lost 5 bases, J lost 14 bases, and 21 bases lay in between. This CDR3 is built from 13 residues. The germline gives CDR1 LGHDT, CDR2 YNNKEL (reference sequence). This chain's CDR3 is CASSSHGAAIGTF. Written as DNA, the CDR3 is TGTGCCAGCAGCAGTCATGGGGCTGCCATCGGGACCTTC.

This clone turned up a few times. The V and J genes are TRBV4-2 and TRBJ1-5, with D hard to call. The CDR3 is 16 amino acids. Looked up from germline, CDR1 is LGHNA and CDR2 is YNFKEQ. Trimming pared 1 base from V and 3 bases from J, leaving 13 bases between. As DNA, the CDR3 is TGTGCCAGCAGCCAAGTGGACGGAGGACCCAATCAGCCCCAGCATTTT. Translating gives CASSQVDGGPNQPQHF.

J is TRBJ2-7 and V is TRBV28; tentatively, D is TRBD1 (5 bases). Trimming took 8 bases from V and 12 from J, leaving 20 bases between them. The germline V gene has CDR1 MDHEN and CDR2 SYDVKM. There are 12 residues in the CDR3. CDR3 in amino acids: CASWGGLVVPYF. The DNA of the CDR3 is TGTGCCAGCTGGGGCGGTCTCGTGGTCCCGTACTTC. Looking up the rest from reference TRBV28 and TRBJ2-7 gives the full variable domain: DVKVTQSSRYLVKRTGEKVFLECVQDMDHENMFWYRQDPGLGLRLIYFSYDVKMKEKGDIPEGYSVSREKKERFSLILESASTNQTSMYLCASWGGLVVPYFGPGTRLTVT.

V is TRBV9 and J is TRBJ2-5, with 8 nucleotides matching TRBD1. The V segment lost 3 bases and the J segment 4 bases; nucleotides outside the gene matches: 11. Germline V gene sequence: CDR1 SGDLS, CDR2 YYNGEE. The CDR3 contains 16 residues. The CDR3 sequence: CASSGPRTGKGETQYF. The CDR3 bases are TGTGCCAGCAGCGGGCCCCGGACAGGGAAGGGAGAGACCCAGTACTTC.

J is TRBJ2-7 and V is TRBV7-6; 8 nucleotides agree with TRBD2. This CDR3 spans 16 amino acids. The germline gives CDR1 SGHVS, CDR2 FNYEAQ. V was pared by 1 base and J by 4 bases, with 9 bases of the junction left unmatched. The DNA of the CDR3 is TGTGCCAGCAGCTTAGGGAGCGGGAGAGGGCTTTACGAGCAGTACTTC. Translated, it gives CASSLGSGRGLYEQYF.

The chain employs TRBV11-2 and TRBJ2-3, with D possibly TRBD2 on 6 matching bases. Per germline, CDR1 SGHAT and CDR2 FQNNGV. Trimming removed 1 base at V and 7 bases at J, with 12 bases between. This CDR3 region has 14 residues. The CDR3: CASSLVGGRYTQYF. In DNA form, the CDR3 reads TGTGCCAGCAGCTTAGTGGGGGGTCGGTATACGCAGTATTTT.

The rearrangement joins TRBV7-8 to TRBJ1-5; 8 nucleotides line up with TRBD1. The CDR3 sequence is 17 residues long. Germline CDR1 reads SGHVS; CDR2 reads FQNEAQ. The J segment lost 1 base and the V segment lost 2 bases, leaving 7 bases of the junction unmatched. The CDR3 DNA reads TGTGCCAGCAGCTTAAGGGACAGGTGGGGAAGCAATCAGCCCCAGCATTTT. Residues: CASSLRDRWGSNQPQHF.

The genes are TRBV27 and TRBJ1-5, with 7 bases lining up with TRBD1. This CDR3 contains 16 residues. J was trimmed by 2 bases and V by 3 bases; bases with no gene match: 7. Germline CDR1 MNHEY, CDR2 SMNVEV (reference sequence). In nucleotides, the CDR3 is TGTGCCAGCAGTTTTAGGGGGCGAGGGGGCAATCAGCCCCAGCATTTT. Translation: CASSFRGRGGNQPQHF.

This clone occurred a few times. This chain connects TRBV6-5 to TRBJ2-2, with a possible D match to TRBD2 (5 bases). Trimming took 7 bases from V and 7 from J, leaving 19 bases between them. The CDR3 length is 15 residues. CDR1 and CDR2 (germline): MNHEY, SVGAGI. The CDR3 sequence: CASKRTNAYGGELFF. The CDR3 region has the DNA TGTGCCAGCAAGCGGACCAACGCCTACGGCGGGGAGCTGTTTTTT.

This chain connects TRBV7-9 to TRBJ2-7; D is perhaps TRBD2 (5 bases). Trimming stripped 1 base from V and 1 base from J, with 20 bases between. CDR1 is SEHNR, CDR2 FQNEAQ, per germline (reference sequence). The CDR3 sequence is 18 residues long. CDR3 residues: CASSLESASTHFSYEQYF. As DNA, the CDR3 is TGTGCCAGCAGCTTAGAAAGCGCTAGCACCCACTTTTCCTACGAGCAGTACTTC.

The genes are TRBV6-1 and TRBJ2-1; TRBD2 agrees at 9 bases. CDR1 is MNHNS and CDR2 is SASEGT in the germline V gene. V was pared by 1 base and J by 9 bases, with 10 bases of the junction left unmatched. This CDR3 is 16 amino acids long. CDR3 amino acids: CASSEVSGSQVGEQFF. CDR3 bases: TGTGCCAGCAGTGAAGTTAGCGGGAGCCAGGTTGGTGAGCAGTTCTTC.

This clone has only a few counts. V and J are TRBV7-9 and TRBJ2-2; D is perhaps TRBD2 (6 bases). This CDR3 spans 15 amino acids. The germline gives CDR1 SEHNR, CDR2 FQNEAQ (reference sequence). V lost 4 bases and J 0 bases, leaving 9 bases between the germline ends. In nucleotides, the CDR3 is TGTGCCAGCAGCTCGGGAGTAACGAACACCGGGGAGCTGTTTTTT. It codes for CASSSGVTNTGELFF.

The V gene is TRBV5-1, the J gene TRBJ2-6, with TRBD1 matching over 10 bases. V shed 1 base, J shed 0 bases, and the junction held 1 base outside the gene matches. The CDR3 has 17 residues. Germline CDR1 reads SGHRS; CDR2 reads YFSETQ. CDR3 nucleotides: TGCGCCAGCAGCTTGAGGACAGGGGGCTCTGGGGCCAACGTCCTGACTTTC. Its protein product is CASSLRTGGSGANVLTF.

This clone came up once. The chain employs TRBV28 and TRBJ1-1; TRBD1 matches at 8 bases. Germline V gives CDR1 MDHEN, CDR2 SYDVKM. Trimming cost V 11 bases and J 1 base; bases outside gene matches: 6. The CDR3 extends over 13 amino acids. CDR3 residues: CAVGQGENTEAFF. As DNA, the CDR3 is TGTGCCGTCGGACAGGGAGAGAACACTGAAGCTTTCTTT.

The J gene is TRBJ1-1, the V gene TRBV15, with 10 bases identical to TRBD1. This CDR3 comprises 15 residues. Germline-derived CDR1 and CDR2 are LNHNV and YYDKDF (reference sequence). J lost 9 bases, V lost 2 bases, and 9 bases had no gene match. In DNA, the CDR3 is TGTGCCACCAGCAGACCCGACAGGGGGCTGGTCAAAGCTTTCTTT. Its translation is CATSRPDRGLVKAFF.

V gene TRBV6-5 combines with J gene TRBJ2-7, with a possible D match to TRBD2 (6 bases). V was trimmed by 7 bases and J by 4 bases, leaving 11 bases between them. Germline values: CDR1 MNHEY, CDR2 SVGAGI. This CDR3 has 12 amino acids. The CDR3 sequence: CASTKEGYEQYF. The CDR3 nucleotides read TGTGCCAGCACCAAGGAGGGGTACGAGCAGTACTTC.

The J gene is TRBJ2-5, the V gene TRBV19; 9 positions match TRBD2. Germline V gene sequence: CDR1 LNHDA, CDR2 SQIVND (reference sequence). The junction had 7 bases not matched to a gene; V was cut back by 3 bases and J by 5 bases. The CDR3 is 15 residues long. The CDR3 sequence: CASSIAGGLVETQYF. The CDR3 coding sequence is TGTGCCAGTAGTATCGCGGGGGGGCTTGTCGAGACCCAGTACTTC.